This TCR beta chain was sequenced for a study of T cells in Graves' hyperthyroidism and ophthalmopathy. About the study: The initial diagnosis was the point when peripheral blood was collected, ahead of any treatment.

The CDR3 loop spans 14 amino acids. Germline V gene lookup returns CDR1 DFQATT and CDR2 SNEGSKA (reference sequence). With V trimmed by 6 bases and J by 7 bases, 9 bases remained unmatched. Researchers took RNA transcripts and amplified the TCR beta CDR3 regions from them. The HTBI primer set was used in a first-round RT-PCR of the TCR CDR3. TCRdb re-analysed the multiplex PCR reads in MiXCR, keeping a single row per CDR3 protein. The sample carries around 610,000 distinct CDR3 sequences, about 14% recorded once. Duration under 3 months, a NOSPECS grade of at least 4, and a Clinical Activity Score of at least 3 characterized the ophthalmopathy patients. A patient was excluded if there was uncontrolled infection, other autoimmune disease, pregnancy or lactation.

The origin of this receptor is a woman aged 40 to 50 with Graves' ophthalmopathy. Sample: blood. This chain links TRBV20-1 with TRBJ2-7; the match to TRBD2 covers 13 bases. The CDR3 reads CSAELAGGPGEQYF. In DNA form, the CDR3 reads TGCAGTGCCGAACTAGCGGGAGGGCCGGGGGAGCAGTACTTC.